These T cell receptor beta chains were read from a single sample in a study of blood T cell repertoires in COVID-19. TCRdb's table, derived via immunoSEQ multiplex PCR, lists solely in-frame clones and lacks some. The sample carries 140,000 or so clones, around four fifths recorded once. Sequenced input: PBMCs or T cells enriched from blood (not recorded which). Every receptor here comes from a woman aged 50 to 60 with acute COVID-19. The CDR3 runs from the conserved cysteine through the conserved F or W. The D gene is left open where the match is weak. Size values are once, few and many counts, or a class for expanded clones, and some rows have none.

size	J	D	V	DNA	CDR3
NA	TRBJ1-1	TRBD1	TRBV19	TGTGCCAGTAGTATCACCGGGACAGGGGAGGCTTTCTTT	CASSITGTGEAFF
NA	TRBJ2-2	NA	TRBV10-2	TGCGCCAGCAGTGAGTTACTGGGGGCCAACACCGGGGAGCTGTTTTTT	CASSELLGANTGELFF
NA	TRBJ2-5	TRBD2	TRBV5-6	TGTGCCAGCAGCCTGATGGCCGGGAGGCCCCAAGAGACCCAGTACTTC	CASSLMAGRPQETQYF
once	TRBJ2-5	NA	TRBV12-5	TGTGCTAGTGGGAGGGACTCGGAGACCCAGTACTTC	CASGRDSETQYF
NA	TRBJ2-7	NA	TRBV5-5	TGTGCCAGCAGCCAAGAGGGGGTGATCATAGGGAGCTCCTACGAGCAGTACTTC	CASSQEGVIIGSSYEQYF
NA	TRBJ1-5	TRBD1	TRBV28	TGTGCCAGCAGTCTAACCGGGACAGGGAGGTTGCAGCCCCAGCATTTT	CASSLTGTGRLQPQHF
few	TRBJ1-6	TRBD1	TRBV3-1/TRBV3-2	TGTGCCAGCAGACCATCCCCCAGGGGGCATGGATCACCCCTCCACTTT	CASRPSPRGHGSPLHF
NA	TRBJ2-7	TRBD2	TRBV23-1	TGCGCCAGCAGTCAATCGGGCGCGATCGGACTAGCGGGAGGGGGGTACGAGCAGTACTTC	CASSQSGAIGLAGGGYEQYF
NA	TRBJ2-1	TRBD2	TRBV5-6	TGTGCCAGCAGCTTGGCGAGCGGGAGCCCCTACAATGAGCAGTTCTTC	CASSLASGSPYNEQFF
NA	TRBJ2-7	NA	TRBV3-1/TRBV3-2	TGTGCCAGCAGCCAACCGGGACTGCCGCCCTACGAGCAGTACTTC	CASSQPGLPPYEQYF
few	TRBJ1-5	NA	TRBV6-1	TGTGCCAGCAGTGAATCAGGGTATAGCAATCAGCCCCAGCATTTT	CASSESGYSNQPQHF
NA	TRBJ2-3	TRBD2	TRBV19	TGTGCCAGTAGTATAGCGGGTGGGCGGGGGGATACGCAGTATTTT	CASSIAGGRGDTQYF
once	TRBJ2-5	TRBD2	TRBV24-1	TGTGCCACCAGTGACTCCGGGACTAGCGAGACCCAGTACTTC	CATSDSGTSETQYF
NA	TRBJ2-1	TRBD2	TRBV7-9	TGTGCCACAGTAGCGGGAGGGTACAATGAGCAGTTCTTC	CATVAGGYNEQFF
once	TRBJ1-1	TRBD1	TRBV2	TGTGCCAGTCTACAGGGGGAGCTCATGAACACTGAAGCTTTCTTT	CASLQGELMNTEAFF
few	TRBJ1-2	NA	TRBV5-1	TGCGCCAGCAGCTTGGCCCCGGAGGCCGGGGGCTACACCTTC	CASSLAPEAGGYTF
NA	TRBJ1-4	NA	TRBV19	TGTGCCAGTAGTATATTCGGGTGGGAAAAACTGTTTTTT	CASSIFGWEKLFF
NA	TRBJ1-5	NA	TRBV13	TGTGCCAGCAGCTTAAGATGGCAGTCCAATCAGCCCCAGCATTTT	CASSLRWQSNQPQHF
NA	TRBJ1-2	NA	TRBV3-1/TRBV3-2	TGTGCCAGCAGCCACTCTCTTTCACAGGGTATTGGCTACACCTTC	CASSHSLSQGIGYTF
NA	TRBJ1-1	NA	TRBV11-3	TGTGCCAGCAGCTTTTCCCGGTACGGCGGTCTTATGAACACTGAAGCTTTCTTT	CASSFSRYGGLMNTEAFF
NA	TRBJ2-3	TRBD2	TRBV30	TGTGCCTGGAGTGTATCCACTAGCGGAGCGAGTACGCAGTATTTT	CAWSVSTSGASTQYF
NA	TRBJ1-3	NA	TRBV5-8	TGTGCCAGCAGCTTGGGACAGGTCCTCTCTGGAAACACCATATATTTT	CASSLGQVLSGNTIYF
NA	TRBJ1-2	NA	TRBV28	TGTGCCAGCAGTAGGGGCATGGATGGTGGCTACACCTTC	CASSRGMDGGYTF
NA	TRBJ1-1	NA	TRBV7-2	TGTGCCAGCAGCCAATCCCTAAACAGGGAGAACCGGGTTTTCTTT	CASSQSLNRENRVFF
NA	TRBJ1-2	NA	TRBV5-8	TGTGCCAGCAGCTTGGATCACCGATTCTCTAACTATGTCTACACCTTC	CASSLDHRFSNYVYTF
NA	TRBJ2-3	TRBD2	TRBV9	TGTGCCAGCAGCGTCGGCGGGAGGAGCACAGATACGCAGTATTTT	CASSVGGRSTDTQYF
NA	TRBJ1-1	NA	TRBV3-1/TRBV3-2	TGTGCCAGCAGCCAAGATGGGCAGCTTGAGAACACTGAAGCTTTCTTT	CASSQDGQLENTEAFF
NA	TRBJ2-7	NA	TRBV5-1	TGCGCCAGCAGCCCAGCGACTGCTTCCTACGAGCAGTACTTC	CASSPATASYEQYF
NA	TRBJ1-1	NA	TRBV5-1	TGCGCCAGCAGCTTGCAGGGGTCCATGAACACTGAAGCTTTCTTT	CASSLQGSMNTEAFF
NA	TRBJ2-1	NA	TRBV5-1	TGCGCCAGCAGCTCCGGACAGAGCTCCTACAATGAGCAGTTCTTC	CASSSGQSSYNEQFF
NA	TRBJ2-5	TRBD2	TRBV5-4	TGTGCCAGCAGCTTGGCATCTAGCGGGAGTTCCCAAGAGACCCAGTACTTC	CASSLASSGSSQETQYF
NA	TRBJ2-3	TRBD2	TRBV6-5	TGTGCCAGCAGTTACGGGGCTAGCGGGTTGAGAGATACGCAGTATTTT	CASSYGASGLRDTQYF
few	TRBJ2-3	TRBD2	TRBV12-5	TGTGCTAGTGGTCCGGGACTAGCGGGAGAGGCAGATACGCAGTATTTT	CASGPGLAGEADTQYF
NA	TRBJ1-4	TRBD1	TRBV7-8	TGTGCCAGCAGACCGGGACAGGGTGGTGAAAAACTGTTTTTT	CASRPGQGGEKLFF
once	TRBJ2-1	NA	TRBV28	TGTGCCAGCAGCCGCGGGGTGGCCGCGACAAGGGGAACCGAGCAGTTCTTC	CASSRGVAATRGTEQFF
NA	TRBJ2-7	NA	TRBV6-5	TGTGCCAGCAGGCGAGACAGTCCCTACGAGCAGTACTTC	CASRRDSPYEQYF
NA	TRBJ2-7	NA	TRBV18	TGTGCCAGCTCACCACAGGAGGGCTCCTACGAGCAGTACTTC	CASSPQEGSYEQYF
NA	TRBJ1-2	NA	TRBV3-1/TRBV3-2	TGTGCCAGCAGCAGAACAGGGAGTTACGGCTACACCTTC	CASSRTGSYGYTF
NA	TRBJ2-7	TRBD2	TRBV4-1	TGCGCCAGCAGCCAAGCTAGCGGGAGGGCCTACGAGCAGTACTTC	CASSQASGRAYEQYF
NA	TRBJ1-2	NA	TRBV4-3	TGCGCCAGCAGCCAAGAGAATCCCGCGGGGGGTGGTTTCTCATGGAACGACTATGGCTACACCTTC	CASSQENPAGGGFSWNDYGYTF
NA	TRBJ1-2	NA	TRBV7-2	TGTGCCAGCAGCCTAGGGGGGGTGATATATGGCTACACCTTC	CASSLGGVIYGYTF
NA	TRBJ2-7	TRBD1	TRBV11-3	TGTGCCAGCAGCTTGAGGACAGGGGGCCCCTACGAGCAGTACTTC	CASSLRTGGPYEQYF
NA	TRBJ2-3	TRBD2	TRBV5-1	TGCGCCAGCAGCTTGGAGACTAGCGGTACGCAGTATTTT	CASSLETSGTQYF
NA	TRBJ1-1	NA	TRBV19	TGTGCCAGTACCCCCAAGGTGGGGGGGGCCAACACTGAAGCTTTCTTT	CASTPKVGGANTEAFF
NA	TRBJ1-6	TRBD1	TRBV7-9	TGTGCCAGCAGCTTAGGGGACAGGGATAATTCACCCCTCCACTTT	CASSLGDRDNSPLHF
few	TRBJ2-7	TRBD1	TRBV27	TGTGCCAGCACGAGGACAGGGTTGAACGAGCAGTACTTC	CASTRTGLNEQYF